This TCR beta chain was identified during a study of beta chain features in type 1 diabetes. General study findings and limits: Equally in patients and controls, PCR might preferentially amplify shorter templates. Still unanswered here is whether HLA type influences TCRB rearrangement. Insertions were fewer and deletions more numerous at VDJ junctions in type 1 diabetes patients. All four CD4+ subsets of Type 1 diabetes patients contained TCRB CDR3s that were moderately but significantly shorter.

Concerning this clone: Its antigen remains unknown.

Sequenced material consisted of expressed TCRB transcripts (all of the isolated RNA was reverse transcribed). Method: immunoSEQ multiplex PCR; TCRdb's copy keeps in-frame clones and lacks some. The sample carries about 190,000 clones, roughly 8% recorded once. CDR1 is LNHDA and CDR2 is SQIVND in the germline V gene (reference sequence). V shed 5 bases and J shed 7 bases, with 15 bases lying between them. This CDR3 region has 14 residues. The receptor comes from a man between 18 and 29 years old with type 1 diabetes. The material sequenced was central memory CD4+ T cells from blood. V usage is TRBV19 and J usage is TRBJ1-5; D is possibly TRBD1 (6 bases). CDR3 loop: CASSSHLQGQPQHF. The CDR3 DNA is TGTGCCAGTAGTTCACACTTGCAGGGGCAGCCCCAGCATTTT.